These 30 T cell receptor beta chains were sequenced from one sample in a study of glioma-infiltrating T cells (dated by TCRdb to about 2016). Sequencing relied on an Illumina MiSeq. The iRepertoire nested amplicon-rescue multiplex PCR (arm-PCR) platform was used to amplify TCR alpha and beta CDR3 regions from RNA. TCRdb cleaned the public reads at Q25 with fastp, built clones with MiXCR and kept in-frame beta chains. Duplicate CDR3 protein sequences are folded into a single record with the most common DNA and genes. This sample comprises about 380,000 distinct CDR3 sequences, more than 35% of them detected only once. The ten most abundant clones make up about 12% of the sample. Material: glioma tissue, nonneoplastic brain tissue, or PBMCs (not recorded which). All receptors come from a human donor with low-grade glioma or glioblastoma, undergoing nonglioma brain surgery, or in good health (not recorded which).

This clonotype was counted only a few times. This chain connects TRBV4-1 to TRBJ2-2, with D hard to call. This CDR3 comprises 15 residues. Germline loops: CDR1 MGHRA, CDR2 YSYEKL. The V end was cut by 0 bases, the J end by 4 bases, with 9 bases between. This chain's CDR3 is CASSQDVRPTGELFF. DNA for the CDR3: TGCGCCAGCAGCCAAGACGTACGGCCCACCGGGGAGCTGTTTTTT.

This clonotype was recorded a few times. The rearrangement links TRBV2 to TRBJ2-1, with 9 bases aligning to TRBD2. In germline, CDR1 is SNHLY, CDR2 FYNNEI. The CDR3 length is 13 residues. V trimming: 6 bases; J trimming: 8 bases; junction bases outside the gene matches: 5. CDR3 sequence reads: CASRGGGEYEQFF. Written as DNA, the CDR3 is TGTGCCAGCAGGGGCGGGGGGGAGTATGAGCAGTTCTTC.

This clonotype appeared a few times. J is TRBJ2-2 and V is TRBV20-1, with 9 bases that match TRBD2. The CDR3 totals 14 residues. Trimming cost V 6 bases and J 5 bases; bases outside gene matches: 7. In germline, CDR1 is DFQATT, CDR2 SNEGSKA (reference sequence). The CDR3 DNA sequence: TGCAGTGCGTCAAGGCGGGAGGGAACCGGGGAGCTGTTTTTT. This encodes CSASRREGTGELFF.

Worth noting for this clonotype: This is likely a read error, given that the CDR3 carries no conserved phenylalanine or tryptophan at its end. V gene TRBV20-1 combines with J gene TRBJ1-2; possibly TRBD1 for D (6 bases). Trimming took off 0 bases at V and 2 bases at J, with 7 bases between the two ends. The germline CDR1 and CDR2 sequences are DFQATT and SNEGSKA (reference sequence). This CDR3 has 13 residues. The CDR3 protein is CSAREGGNYGYTL. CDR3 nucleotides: TGCAGTGCTAGAGAAGGGGGGAACTATGGCTACACCTTA.

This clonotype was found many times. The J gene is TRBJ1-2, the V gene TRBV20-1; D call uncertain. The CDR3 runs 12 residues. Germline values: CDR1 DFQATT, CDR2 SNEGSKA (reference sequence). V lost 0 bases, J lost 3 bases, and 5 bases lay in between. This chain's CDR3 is CSARETDYGYTF. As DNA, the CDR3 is TGCAGTGCTAGAGAGACGGACTATGGCTACACCTTC.

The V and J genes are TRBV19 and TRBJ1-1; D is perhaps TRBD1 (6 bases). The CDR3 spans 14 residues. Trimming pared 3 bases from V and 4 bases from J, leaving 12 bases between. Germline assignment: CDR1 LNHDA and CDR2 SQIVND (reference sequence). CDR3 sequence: CASSIQGSGTEAFF. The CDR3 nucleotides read TGTGCCAGTAGTATCCAGGGGTCGGGCACTGAAGCTTTCTTT.

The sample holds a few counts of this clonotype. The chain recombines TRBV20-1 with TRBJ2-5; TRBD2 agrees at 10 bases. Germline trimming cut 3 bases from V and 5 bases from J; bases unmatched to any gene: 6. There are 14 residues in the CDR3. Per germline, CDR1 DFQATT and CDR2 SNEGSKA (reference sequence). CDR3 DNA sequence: TGCAGTGCTAGCTCCGGACTAGCGGTGGAGACCCAGTACTTC. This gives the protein CSASSGLAVETQYF.

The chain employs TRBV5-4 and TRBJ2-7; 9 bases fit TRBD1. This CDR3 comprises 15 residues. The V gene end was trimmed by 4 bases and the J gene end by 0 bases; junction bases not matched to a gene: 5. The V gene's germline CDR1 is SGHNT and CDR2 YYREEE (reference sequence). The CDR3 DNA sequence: TGTGCCAGCAGCCTCCGGGACAGGGACTCCTACGAGCAGTACTTC. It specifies CASSLRDRDSYEQYF.

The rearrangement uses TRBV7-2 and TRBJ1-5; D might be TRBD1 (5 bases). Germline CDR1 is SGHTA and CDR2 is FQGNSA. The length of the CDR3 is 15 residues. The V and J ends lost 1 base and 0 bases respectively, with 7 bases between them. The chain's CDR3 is CASSLVGGSNQPQHF. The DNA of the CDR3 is TGTGCCAGCAGCTTAGTTGGGGGTAGCAATCAGCCCCAGCATTTT.

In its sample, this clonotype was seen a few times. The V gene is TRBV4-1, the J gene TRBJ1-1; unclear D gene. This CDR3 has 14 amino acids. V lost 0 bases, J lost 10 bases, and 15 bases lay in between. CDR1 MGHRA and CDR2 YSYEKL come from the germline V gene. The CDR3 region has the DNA TGCGCCAGCAGCCAAGAGAGATGGGGAGGCCTAGCTTTCTTT. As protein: CASSQERWGGLAFF.

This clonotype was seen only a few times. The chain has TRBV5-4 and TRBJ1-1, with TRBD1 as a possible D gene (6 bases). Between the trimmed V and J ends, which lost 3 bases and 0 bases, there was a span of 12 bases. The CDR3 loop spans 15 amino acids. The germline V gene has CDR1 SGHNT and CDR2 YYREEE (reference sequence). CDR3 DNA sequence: TGTGCCAGCAGCTGGGCAGGGGTATTGAACACTGAAGCTTTCTTT. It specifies CASSWAGVLNTEAFF.

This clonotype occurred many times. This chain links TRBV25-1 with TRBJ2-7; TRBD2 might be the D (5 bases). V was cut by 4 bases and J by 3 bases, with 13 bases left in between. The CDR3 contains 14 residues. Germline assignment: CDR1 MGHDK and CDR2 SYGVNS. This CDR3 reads CASSGLGSLYEQYF. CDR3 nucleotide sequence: TGTGCCAGCAGTGGGTTGGGGAGCCTCTACGAGCAGTACTTC.

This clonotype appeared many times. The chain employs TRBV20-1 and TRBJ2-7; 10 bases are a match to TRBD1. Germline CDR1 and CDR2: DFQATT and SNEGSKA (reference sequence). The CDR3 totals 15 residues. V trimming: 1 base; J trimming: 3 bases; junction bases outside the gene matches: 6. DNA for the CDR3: TGCAGTGCTAGAGCCCCGGGACAGGGGCACTACGAGCAGTACTTC. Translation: CSARAPGQGHYEQYF.

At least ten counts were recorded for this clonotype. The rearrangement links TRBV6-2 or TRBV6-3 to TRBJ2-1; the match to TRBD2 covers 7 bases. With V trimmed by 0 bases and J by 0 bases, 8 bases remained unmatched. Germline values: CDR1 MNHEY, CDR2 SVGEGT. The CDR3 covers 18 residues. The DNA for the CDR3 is TGTGCCAGCAGTTACTCGAGCTCTCGCGGGAGCTCCTACAATGAGCAGTTCTTC. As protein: CASSYSSSRGSSYNEQFF.

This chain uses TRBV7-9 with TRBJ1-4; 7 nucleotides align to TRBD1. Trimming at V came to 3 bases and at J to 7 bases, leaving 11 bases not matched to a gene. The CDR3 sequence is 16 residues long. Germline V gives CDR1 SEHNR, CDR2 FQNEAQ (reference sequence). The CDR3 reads CASSLVYRGDGEKLFF. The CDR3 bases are TGTGCCAGCAGCTTGGTTTACAGGGGCGACGGTGAAAAACTGTTTTTT.

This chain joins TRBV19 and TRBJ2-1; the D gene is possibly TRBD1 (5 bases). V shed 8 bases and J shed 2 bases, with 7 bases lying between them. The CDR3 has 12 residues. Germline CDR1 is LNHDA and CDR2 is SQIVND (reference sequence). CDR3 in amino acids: CASGRAYNEQFF. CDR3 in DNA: TGTGCCAGTGGCAGGGCCTACAATGAGCAGTTCTTC. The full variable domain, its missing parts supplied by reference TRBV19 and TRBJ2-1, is DGGITQSPKYLFRKEGQNVTLSCEQNLNHDAMYWYRQDPGQGLRLIYYSQIVNDFQKGDIAEGYSVSREKKESFPLTVTSAQKNPTAFYLCASGRAYNEQFFGPGTRLTVL.

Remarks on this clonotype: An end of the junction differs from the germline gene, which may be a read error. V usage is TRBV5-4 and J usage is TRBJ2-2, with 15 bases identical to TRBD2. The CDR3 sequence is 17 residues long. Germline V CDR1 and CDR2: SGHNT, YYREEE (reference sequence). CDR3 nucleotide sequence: TGTGCCAGCGGCTTGGGACTAGCGGGAGGCGGAACCGGGGAGCTGTTTTTT. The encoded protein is CASGLGLAGGGTGELFF.

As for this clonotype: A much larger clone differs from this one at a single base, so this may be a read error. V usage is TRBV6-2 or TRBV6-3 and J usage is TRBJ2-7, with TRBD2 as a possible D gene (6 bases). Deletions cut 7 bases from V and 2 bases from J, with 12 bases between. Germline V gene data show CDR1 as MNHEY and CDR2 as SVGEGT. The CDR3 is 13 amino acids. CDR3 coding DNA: TGTGCCAGCACGGATGGCGGGACCTACGAGCAGTACTTC. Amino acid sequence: CASTDGGTYEQYF.

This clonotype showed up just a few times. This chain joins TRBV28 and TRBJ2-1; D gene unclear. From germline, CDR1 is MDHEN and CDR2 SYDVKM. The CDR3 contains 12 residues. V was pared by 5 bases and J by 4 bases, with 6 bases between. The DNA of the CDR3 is TGTGCCAGCAGTGGGTCTTACAATGAGCAGTTCTTC. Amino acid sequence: CASSGSYNEQFF. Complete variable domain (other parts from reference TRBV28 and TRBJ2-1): DVKVTQSSRYLVKRTGEKVFLECVQDMDHENMFWYRQDPGLGLRLIYFSYDVKMKEKGDIPEGYSVSREKKERFSLILESASTNQTSMYLCASSGSYNEQFFGPGTRLTVL.

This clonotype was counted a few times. The CDR3: CASEWTGAGDTQYF. The CDR3, as DNA: TGTGCGAGCGAATGGACAGGGGCTGGGGATACGCAGTATTTT. The chain employs TRBV7-9 and TRBJ2-3, with 9 bases identical to TRBD1. The CDR3 consists of 14 residues. CDR1 and CDR2 (germline): SEHNR, FQNEAQ (reference sequence).

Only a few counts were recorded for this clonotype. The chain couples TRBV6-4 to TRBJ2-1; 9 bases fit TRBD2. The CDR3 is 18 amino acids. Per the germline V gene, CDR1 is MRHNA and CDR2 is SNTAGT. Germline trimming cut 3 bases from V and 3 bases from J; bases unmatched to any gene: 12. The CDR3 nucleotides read TGTGCCAGCAGTGAGCCTCCCGCTAGCGGGAATAACTACAATGAGCAGTTCTTC. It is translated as CASSEPPASGNNYNEQFF.

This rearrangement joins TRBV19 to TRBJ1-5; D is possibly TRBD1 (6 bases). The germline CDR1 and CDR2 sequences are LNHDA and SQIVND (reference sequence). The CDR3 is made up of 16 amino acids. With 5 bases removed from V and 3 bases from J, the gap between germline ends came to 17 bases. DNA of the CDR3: TGTGCCAGTAGTTCGAAACAGGGCACCGACAATCAGCCCCAGCATTTT. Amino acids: CASSSKQGTDNQPQHF.

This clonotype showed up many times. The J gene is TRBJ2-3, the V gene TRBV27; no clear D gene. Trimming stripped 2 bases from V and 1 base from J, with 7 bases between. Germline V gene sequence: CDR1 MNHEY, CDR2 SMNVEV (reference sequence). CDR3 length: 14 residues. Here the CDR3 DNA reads TGTGCCAGCAGTTTAGCTATCGGCACAGATACGCAGTATTTT. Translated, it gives CASSLAIGTDTQYF.

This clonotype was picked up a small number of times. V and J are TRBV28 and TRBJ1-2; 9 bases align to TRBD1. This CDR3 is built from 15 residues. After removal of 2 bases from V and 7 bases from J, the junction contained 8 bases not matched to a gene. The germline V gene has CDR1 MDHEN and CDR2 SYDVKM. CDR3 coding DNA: TGTGCCAGCAGTTTACCGGACAGGGGAAGAAGTGGCTACACCTTC. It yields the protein CASSLPDRGRSGYTF.

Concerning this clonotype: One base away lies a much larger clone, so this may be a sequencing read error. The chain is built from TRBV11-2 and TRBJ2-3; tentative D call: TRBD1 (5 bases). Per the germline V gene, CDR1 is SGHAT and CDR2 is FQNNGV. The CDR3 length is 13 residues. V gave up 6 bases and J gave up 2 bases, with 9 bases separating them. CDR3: CASSSRVTDTQYF. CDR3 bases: TGTGCCAGCAGTTCCAGGGTCACAGATACGCAGTATTTT.

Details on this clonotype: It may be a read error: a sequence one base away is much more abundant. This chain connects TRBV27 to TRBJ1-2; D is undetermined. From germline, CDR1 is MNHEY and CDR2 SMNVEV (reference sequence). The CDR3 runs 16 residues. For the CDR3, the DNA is TGTGCCAGCGGTTTATCGTGGACGGGCAGGCCCTGGGGCTACACCTTC. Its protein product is CASGLSWTGRPWGYTF.

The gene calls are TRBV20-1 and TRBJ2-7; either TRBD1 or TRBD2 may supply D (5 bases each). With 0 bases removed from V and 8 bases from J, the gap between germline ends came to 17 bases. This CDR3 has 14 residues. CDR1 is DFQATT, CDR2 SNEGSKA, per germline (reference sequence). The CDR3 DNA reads TGCAGTGCTAGAGAGGGGACGGGCACGTACAAGCAGTACTTC. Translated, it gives CSAREGTGTYKQYF.

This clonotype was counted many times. The CDR3 region is CASNSVAYEQYF. In DNA, the CDR3 is TGTGCCAGCAATTCCGTCGCCTACGAGCAGTACTTC. The rearrangement joins TRBV28 to TRBJ2-7, with unresolved D. CDR1 is MDHEN, CDR2 SYDVKM, per germline. The CDR3 totals 12 residues. The V end was cut by 7 bases, the J end by 2 bases, with 9 bases between.

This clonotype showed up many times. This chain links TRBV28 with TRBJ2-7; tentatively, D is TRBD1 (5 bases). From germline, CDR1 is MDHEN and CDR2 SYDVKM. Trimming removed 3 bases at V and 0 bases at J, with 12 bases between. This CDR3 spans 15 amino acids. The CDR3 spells CASSFQGIGSYEQYF. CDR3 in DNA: TGTGCCAGCAGTTTTCAGGGAATCGGCTCCTACGAGCAGTACTTC.

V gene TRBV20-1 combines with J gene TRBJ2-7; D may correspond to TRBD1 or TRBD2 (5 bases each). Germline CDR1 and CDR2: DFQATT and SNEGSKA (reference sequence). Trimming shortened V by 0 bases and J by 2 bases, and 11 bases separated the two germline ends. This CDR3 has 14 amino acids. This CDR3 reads CSARDRDGTYEQYF. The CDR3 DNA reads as TGCAGTGCTAGAGATAGGGACGGTACCTACGAGCAGTACTTC.